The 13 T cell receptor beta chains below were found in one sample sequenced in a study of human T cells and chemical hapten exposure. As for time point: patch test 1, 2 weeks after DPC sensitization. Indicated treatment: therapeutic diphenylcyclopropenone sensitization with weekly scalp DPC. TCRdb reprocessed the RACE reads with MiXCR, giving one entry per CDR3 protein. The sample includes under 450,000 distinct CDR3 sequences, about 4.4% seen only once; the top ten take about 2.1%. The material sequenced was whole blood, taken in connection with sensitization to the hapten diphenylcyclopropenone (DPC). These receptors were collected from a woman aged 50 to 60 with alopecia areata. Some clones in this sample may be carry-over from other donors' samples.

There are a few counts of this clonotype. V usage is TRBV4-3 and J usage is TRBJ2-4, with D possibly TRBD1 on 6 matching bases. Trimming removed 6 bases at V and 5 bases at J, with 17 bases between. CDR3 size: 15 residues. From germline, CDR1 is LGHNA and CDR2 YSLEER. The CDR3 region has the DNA TGCGCCAGCAGTCTGACCGGACAGACTCAAAACATTCAGTACTTC. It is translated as CASSLTGQTQNIQYF.

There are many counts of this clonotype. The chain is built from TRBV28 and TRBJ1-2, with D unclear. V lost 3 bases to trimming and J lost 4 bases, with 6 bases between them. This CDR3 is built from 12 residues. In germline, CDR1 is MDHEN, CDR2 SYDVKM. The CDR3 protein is CASSFLGYGYTF. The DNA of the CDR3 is TGTGCCAGCAGTTTTTTAGGCTATGGCTACACCTTC.

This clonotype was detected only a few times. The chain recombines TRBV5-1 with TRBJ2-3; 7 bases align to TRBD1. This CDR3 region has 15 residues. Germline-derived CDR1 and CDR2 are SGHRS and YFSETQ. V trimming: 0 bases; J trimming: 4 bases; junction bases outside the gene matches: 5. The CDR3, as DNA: TGCGCCAGCAGCTTGGCGGGACAGCTAGCAGATACGCAGTATTTT. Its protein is CASSLAGQLADTQYF.

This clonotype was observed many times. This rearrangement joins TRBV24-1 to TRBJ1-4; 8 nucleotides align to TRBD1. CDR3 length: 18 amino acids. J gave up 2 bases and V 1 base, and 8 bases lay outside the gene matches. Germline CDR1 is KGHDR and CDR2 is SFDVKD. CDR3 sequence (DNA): TGTGCCACCAGTGATTTACTTACTCGGACAGGGACTAATGAAAAACTGTTTTTT. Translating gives CATSDLLTRTGTNEKLFF.

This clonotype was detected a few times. Here the CDR3 DNA reads TGTGCCAGCAGCACCCGACCAGTAGATAATTCACCCCTCCACTTT. This sequence encodes CASSTRPVDNSPLHF. V usage is TRBV7-8 and J usage is TRBJ1-6, with unresolved D. V was clipped by 5 bases and J by 5 bases, with 13 bases between them. Germline V gives CDR1 SGHVS, CDR2 FQNEAQ. The CDR3 totals 15 residues.

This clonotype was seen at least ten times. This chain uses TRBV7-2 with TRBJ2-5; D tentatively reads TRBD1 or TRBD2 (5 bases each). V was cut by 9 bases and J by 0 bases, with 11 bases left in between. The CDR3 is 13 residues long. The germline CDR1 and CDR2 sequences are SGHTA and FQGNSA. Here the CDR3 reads CASHRTYQETQYF. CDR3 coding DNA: TGTGCCAGTCACAGGACTTACCAAGAGACCCAGTACTTC. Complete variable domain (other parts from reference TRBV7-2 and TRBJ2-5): GAGVSQSPSNKVTEKGKDVELRCDPISGHTALYWYRQSLGQGLEFLIYFQGNSAPDKSGLPSDRFSAERTGGSVSTLTIQRTQQEDSAVYLCASHRTYQETQYFGPGTRLLVL.

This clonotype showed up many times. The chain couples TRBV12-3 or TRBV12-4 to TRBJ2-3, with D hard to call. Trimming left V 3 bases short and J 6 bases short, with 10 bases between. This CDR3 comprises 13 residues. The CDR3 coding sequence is TGTGCCAGCAGTTTTTCCCAGTGGGATACGCAGTATTTT. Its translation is CASSFSQWDTQYF.

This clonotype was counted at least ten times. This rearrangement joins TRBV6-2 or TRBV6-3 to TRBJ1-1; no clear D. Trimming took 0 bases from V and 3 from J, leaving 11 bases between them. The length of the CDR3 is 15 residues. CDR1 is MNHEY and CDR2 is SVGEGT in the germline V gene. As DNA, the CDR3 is TGTGCCAGCAGTTACTCACCGGGGTTGGACACTGAAGCTTTCTTT. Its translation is CASSYSPGLDTEAFF.

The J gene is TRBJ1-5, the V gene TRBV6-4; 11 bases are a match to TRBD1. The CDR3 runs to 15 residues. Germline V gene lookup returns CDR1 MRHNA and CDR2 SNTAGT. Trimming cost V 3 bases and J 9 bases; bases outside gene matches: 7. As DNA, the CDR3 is TGTGCCAGCAGTGAGGAGGGACAGGGGGTAACGCCCCAGCATTTT. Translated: CASSEEGQGVTPQHF.

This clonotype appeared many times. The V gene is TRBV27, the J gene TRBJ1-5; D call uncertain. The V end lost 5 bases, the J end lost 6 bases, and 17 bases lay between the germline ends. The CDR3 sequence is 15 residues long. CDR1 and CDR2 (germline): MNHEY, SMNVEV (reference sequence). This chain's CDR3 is CASSPRPPRGQPQHF. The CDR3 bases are TGTGCCAGCAGTCCTCGCCCCCCGCGAGGTCAGCCCCAGCATTTT.

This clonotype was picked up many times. The CDR3 loop reads CASSPGTSNSPLHF. In nucleotides, the CDR3 is TGTGCCAGCAGTCCCGGGACATCTAATTCACCCCTCCACTTT. The genes are TRBV27 and TRBJ1-6, with D maybe TRBD1 (6 bases). Between the trimmed V and J ends, which lost 5 bases and 6 bases, there was a span of 11 bases. Germline-derived CDR1 and CDR2 are MNHEY and SMNVEV (reference sequence). The CDR3 loop spans 14 amino acids.

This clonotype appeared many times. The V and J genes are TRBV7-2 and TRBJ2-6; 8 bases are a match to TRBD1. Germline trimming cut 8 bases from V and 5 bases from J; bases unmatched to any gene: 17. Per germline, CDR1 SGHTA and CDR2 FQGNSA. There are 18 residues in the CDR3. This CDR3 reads CASSGGTGLLPWANVLTF. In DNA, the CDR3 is TGTGCCAGCTCAGGGGGGACAGGACTACTCCCCTGGGCCAACGTCCTGACTTTC. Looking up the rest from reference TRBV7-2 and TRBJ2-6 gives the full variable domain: GAGVSQSPSNKVTEKGKDVELRCDPISGHTALYWYRQSLGQGLEFLIYFQGNSAPDKSGLPSDRFSAERTGGSVSTLTIQRTQQEDSAVYLCASSGGTGLLPWANVLTFGAGSRLTVL.

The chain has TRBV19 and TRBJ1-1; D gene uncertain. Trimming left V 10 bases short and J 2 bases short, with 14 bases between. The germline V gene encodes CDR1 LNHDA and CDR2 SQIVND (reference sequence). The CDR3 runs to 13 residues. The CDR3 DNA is TGTGCCACCGAGGCGGGGATCAACACTGAAGCTTTCTTT. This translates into CATEAGINTEAFF.